This T cell receptor (beta chain) stems from a study of blood T cell repertoires in COVID-19 (dated by TCRdb to 2019 to 2021). Looking at the study overall: Collaborator samples came from the United States, Italy and Spain and covered acute and convalescent phases of COVID-19. The material from the prospective study consisted of cDNA or gDNA derived from T cells, B-cell-depleted T cells, or PBMCs. The dataset comprised deeply sampled blood TCRbeta repertoires from subjects exposed to, actively infected with, or recovered from COVID-19. The repertoires were released in a freely available public database meant as a resource for research on the immune response to SARS-CoV-2. The samples were drawn from the first 160 participants of the ongoing ImmuneRACE study and from more than 1,000 subjects provided by 6 global collaborators. The sample metadata nearly always contained a de-identified subject ID, COVID-19 status, age in years and sex. Where available, HLA class I and class II types were obtained from metadata supplied by the sample provider rather than from assay-based typing. What the authors observed across the whole study: The quantity of clinical and demographic metadata differed by source and by participant and was supplied without curation.

Each collaborating institution followed its own protocols to collect whole blood in K2EDTA tubes. For TCRbeta analysis, collaborators shipped samples in one of three forms: frozen whole blood, isolated PBMCs, or DNA extracted from either of those sample types. TCRbeta CDR3 regions were amplified from genomic DNA by means of the immunoSEQ Assay, a bias-controlled multiplex PCR. As for how the authors treated the data: Nucleated cell counts per sample were estimated from amplification of reference gene primers within the assay. To quantify the absolute abundance of each unique TCRbeta CDR3 rearrangement, sequence reads were collapsed and filtered. For each sample, productive Simpson clonality was calculated by taking the square root of Simpson's diversity index across productive rearrangements. The source is immuneACCESS, and TCRdb retained only in-frame sequences with V and J called. Part of the clones is not carried over; for the studies checked, unresolved V genes explain less than half of this, and the remainder is unexplained. V and J calls plus clone size are reproduced from that table; the DNA served to infer D and trimming. The sample table shows approximately 260,000 clones, and roughly nine tenths are seen once. Roughly 2.2% of the sample lies in the top ten.

CDR3 length: 14 amino acids, cysteine to phenylalanine. Left in the record is the CDR3 DNA by itself, 42 bases read in frame from the first base. V sheds 4 bases and J sheds 2 bases, leaving 12 bases between their ends. Reading the germline V gene gives CDR1 SNHLY and CDR2 FYNNEI. In regard to this clone: Its antigen is currently not known. Qualities for individual bases were not recorded, and no much larger clone is one base off.

This sequence uses TRBV2 and TRBJ2-7, and perhaps TRBD1 as D gene, on 6 matching bases. The source of this sequence is a man aged 45-60 years with acute or convalescent COVID-19. The sequencing input was peripheral blood. The CDR3: CASSVRGSTYEQYF. At the DNA level, the sequence is TGTGCCAGCAGTGTGAGGGGGAGCACCTACGAGCAGTACTTC.